The clone carrying this T cell receptor beta chain came up once. The record originates from a study of blood T cell repertoires in COVID-19. Study-wide background: The United States, Italy and Spain were the sources of the acute and convalescent COVID-19 samples. Sample material is recorded as cDNA or gDNA derived from T cells, B-cell-depleted T cells, or PBMCs.

Study processing details: Amplification of reference gene primers was used by the study to estimate nucleated cell counts. Some clones are missing from TCRdb's copy, which holds only in-frame ones; the method was immunoSEQ multiplex PCR. V, J and clone size are taken as reported in that table, and D and trimming were inferred from the DNA itself. The table lists 200,000 to 250,000 clones, roughly nine tenths of them singletons, with around 1.2% in the top ten. The germline CDR1 and CDR2 sequences are MRHNA and SNTAGT. V lost 5 bases to trimming and J lost 5 bases; unmatched junction nucleotides: 6. The CDR3 spans 15 residues.

The sequence came from a man aged 30-40 years with acute or convalescent COVID-19. The source material was peripheral blood. This sequence joins TRBV6-4 and TRBJ2-5, with TRBD2 identical over 12 bases. CDR3 bases: TGTGCCAGCAGTCCGACTAGCGGGAGTTGGGAGACCCAGTACTTC. Residues: CASSPTSGSWETQYF.